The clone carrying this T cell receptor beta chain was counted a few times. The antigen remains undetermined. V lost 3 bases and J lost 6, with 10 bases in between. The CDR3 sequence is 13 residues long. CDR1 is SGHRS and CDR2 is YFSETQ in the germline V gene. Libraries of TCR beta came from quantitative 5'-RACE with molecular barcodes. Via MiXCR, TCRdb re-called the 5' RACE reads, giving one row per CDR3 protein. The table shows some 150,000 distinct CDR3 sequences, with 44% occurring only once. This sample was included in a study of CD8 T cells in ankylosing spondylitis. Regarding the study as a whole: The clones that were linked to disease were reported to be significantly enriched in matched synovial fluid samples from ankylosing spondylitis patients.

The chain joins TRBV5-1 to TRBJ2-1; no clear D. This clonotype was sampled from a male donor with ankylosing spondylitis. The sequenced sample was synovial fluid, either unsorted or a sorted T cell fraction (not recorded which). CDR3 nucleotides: TGCGCCAGCAGCTCGACTCTCCCCAATGAGCAGTTCTTC. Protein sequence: CASSSTLPNEQFF.